One sample yielded the 18 T cell receptor beta chains listed below, sequenced in a study of blood T cell repertoires in COVID-19. TCRdb's copy holds only in-frame clones and misses some; the assay was immunoSEQ multiplex PCR. The repertoire holds roughly 200,000 clones, about 77% seen once, with 2.5% to 3.5% in the top ten. Sample: peripheral blood. The receptor set was obtained from an elderly woman with active or convalescent COVID-19.

The genes are TRBV5-4 and TRBJ1-4; 12 nucleotides align to TRBD1. CDR3 length: 15 amino acids. CDR1 is SGHNT, CDR2 YYREEE, per germline (reference sequence). V lost 0 bases and J lost 11; bases outside the gene matches: 5. CDR3 residues: CASSLAGTGGEKLFF. In DNA, the CDR3 is TGTGCCAGCAGCTTGGCCGGGACAGGGGGCGAGAAACTGTTTTTT.

The rearrangement uses TRBV6-4 and TRBJ2-2; D may be TRBD2 (5 bases). V was shortened by 5 bases and J by 4 bases, with 8 bases between the two germline ends. The V gene's germline CDR1 is MRHNA and CDR2 SNTAGT. The CDR3 spans 13 residues. CDR3 DNA sequence: TGTGCCAGCAGTCTGGAGGCCACCGGGGAGCTGTTTTTT. Its protein is CASSLEATGELFF.

This chain connects TRBV6-5 to TRBJ1-4; D not resolved. Per germline, CDR1 MNHEY and CDR2 SVGAGI. CDR3 length: 14 amino acids. The V and J ends lost 7 bases and 2 bases respectively, with 11 bases between them. The CDR3 sequence: CASTSRVTNEKLFF. The CDR3 DNA reads as TGTGCCAGCACCTCACGAGTCACTAATGAAAAACTGTTTTTT.

The chain is built from TRBV5-3 and TRBJ2-7; possibly TRBD1 for D (5 bases). TRBV5-3 is an open reading frame, and its role is uncertain. The V and J ends lost 6 bases and 1 base respectively, with 11 bases between them. The CDR3 has 13 residues. The CDR3 bases are TGTGCCAGAACGGACACTCGTTCCTACGAGCAGTACTTC. Translated: CARTDTRSYEQYF.

This clone was observed once. V is TRBV2 and J is TRBJ1-1, with D perhaps TRBD1 (6 bases). Looked up from germline, CDR1 is SNHLY and CDR2 is FYNNEI. This CDR3 has 12 amino acids. The V and J ends lost 6 bases and 5 bases respectively, with 10 bases between them. The CDR3 region is CASRIGQTEAFF. The DNA of the CDR3 is TGTGCCAGCAGAATAGGACAGACTGAAGCTTTCTTT.

The table lists this clone with a few counts. The rearrangement uses TRBV4-3 and TRBJ2-3; D may be TRBD1 (6 bases). The CDR3 contains 14 residues. V was trimmed by 3 bases and J by 2 bases, leaving 9 bases between them. The germline V gene has CDR1 LGHNA and CDR2 YSLEER. For the CDR3, the DNA is TGCGCCAGCAGCCAGGGACAATTCACAGATACGCAGTATTTT. It specifies CASSQGQFTDTQYF.

The chain couples TRBV6-2 or TRBV6-3 to TRBJ1-6; tentatively, D is TRBD1 (5 bases). Germline CDR1 MNHEY, CDR2 SVGEGT. Trimming removed 2 bases at V and 9 bases at J, with 17 bases between. The CDR3 spans 16 residues. CDR3 DNA sequence: TGTGCCAGCAGTTACGGCACCGGCAGGGCTCGTTCACCCCTCCACTTT. It specifies CASSYGTGRARSPLHF.

V usage is TRBV5-4 and J usage is TRBJ2-5; 7 positions agree with TRBD2. CDR1 and CDR2 (germline): SGHNT, YYREEE (reference sequence). The CDR3 length is 15 residues. The junction had 9 bases not matched to a gene; V was cut back by 2 bases and J by 5 bases. This chain's CDR3 is CASSFGLEGGETQYF. The CDR3 DNA is TGTGCCAGCAGCTTCGGGTTAGAGGGAGGGGAGACCCAGTACTTC.

The rearrangement links TRBV19 to TRBJ2-5; D might be TRBD2 (6 bases). CDR3 size: 14 residues. Trimming took 1 base from V and 5 from J, leaving 11 bases between them. Germline V gene sequence: CDR1 LNHDA, CDR2 SQIVND (reference sequence). The CDR3, as DNA: TGTGCCAGTAGTATAGTGGGGGGTGAGGAGACCCAGTACTTC. Protein sequence: CASSIVGGEETQYF.

This clone was counted only a few times. The V call is TRBV4-2, the J call TRBJ1-2; the match to TRBD1 covers 7 bases. There are 14 residues in the CDR3. In germline, CDR1 is LGHNA, CDR2 YNFKEQ. The junction had 3 bases not matched to a gene; V was cut back by 3 bases and J by 2 bases. CDR3 residues: CASSHDRANYGYTF. The CDR3 nucleotides read TGTGCCAGCAGCCATGACAGGGCCAACTATGGCTACACCTTC.

The rearrangement joins TRBV27 to TRBJ1-1, with 8 positions matching TRBD1. The CDR3 length is 17 residues. The germline V gene has CDR1 MNHEY and CDR2 SMNVEV (reference sequence). The V and J ends lost 6 bases and 8 bases, in that order; junction bases with no gene match: 20. CDR3 region: CASRHLLRQGRADEAFF. The DNA of the CDR3 is TGTGCCAGCAGGCATCTCCTTCGACAGGGGAGGGCCGACGAAGCTTTCTTT.

This clone appeared a few times. The J gene is TRBJ1-5, the V gene TRBV7-9; D remains unclear. CDR3 length equals 16 residues. V was clipped by 3 bases and J by 0 bases, with 12 bases between them. Germline CDR1 is SEHNR and CDR2 is FQNEAQ (reference sequence). The CDR3 sequence is CASSFDGESSNQPQHF. The CDR3 DNA is TGTGCCAGCAGCTTTGACGGAGAGTCTAGCAATCAGCCCCAGCATTTT.

In nucleotides, the CDR3 is TGTGCCATCAGTGAGTCAAGTATCAGGACAGGAGTTTACACTGAAGCTTTCTTT. Translating gives CAISESSIRTGVYTEAFF. The rearrangement uses TRBV10-3 and TRBJ1-1; 7 nucleotides line up with TRBD1. The CDR3 sequence is 18 residues long. Germline trimming cut 0 bases from V and 3 bases from J; bases unmatched to any gene: 13. CDR1 and CDR2 (germline): ENHRY, SYGVKD.

Written as DNA, the CDR3 is TGCAGTGCTAGTCCCCCTATAGCCAAAAACATTCAGTACTTC. This gives the protein CSASPPIAKNIQYF. The J gene is TRBJ2-4, the V gene TRBV20-1, with D hard to call. V lost 3 bases to trimming and J lost 0 bases, with 9 bases between them. Germline assignment: CDR1 DFQATT and CDR2 SNEGSKA (reference sequence). CDR3 size: 14 residues.

The genes are TRBV5-8 and TRBJ2-1; tentatively, D is TRBD1 (6 bases). The CDR3 is made up of 16 amino acids. With 4 bases removed from V and 9 bases from J, the gap between germline ends came to 23 bases. Germline lookup yields CDR1 SGHTS and CDR2 YDEGEE. The CDR3 DNA is TGTGCCAGCAGCGGGGGCTTTGTTAATAATAACGGTGAGCAGTTCTTC. It encodes CASSGGFVNNNGEQFF. The full variable domain, completed using reference TRBV5-8 and TRBJ2-1, is EAGVTQSPTHLIKTRGQQATLRCSPISGHTSVYWYQQALGLGLQFLLWYDEGEERNRGNFPPRFSGRQFPNYSSELNVNALELEDSALYLCASSGGFVNNNGEQFFGPGTRLTVL.

The chain is built from TRBV18 and TRBJ1-5; no firm D call. V lost 2 bases, J lost 4 bases, and 9 bases lay in between. The CDR3 spans 14 residues. Per the germline V gene, CDR1 is KGHSH and CDR2 is LQKENI. CDR3 protein: CASSPTSGNQPQHF. Here the CDR3 DNA reads TGTGCCAGCTCACCAACATCGGGGAATCAGCCCCAGCATTTT. Looking up the rest from reference TRBV18 and TRBJ1-5 gives the full variable domain: NAGVMQNPRHLVRRRGQEARLRCSPMKGHSHVYWYRQLPEEGLKFMVYLQKENIIDESGMPKERFSAEFPKEGPSILRIQQVVRGDSAAYFCASSPTSGNQPQHFGDGTRLSIL.

The CDR3 DNA is TGTGCCAGCTCTGGGAGCGCCCAAGAGACCCAGTACTTC. Translated: CASSGSAQETQYF. This chain joins TRBV19 and TRBJ2-5; TRBD2 is a possible D gene (5 bases). Trimming shortened V by 9 bases and J by 1 base, and 12 bases separated the two germline ends. CDR1 and CDR2 from the germline V gene are LNHDA and SQIVND (reference sequence). There are 13 residues in the CDR3.

The chain combines TRBV10-3 with TRBJ2-3; 10 bases map to TRBD2. Germline CDR1 and CDR2: ENHRY and SYGVKD. CDR3 size: 17 residues. J was trimmed by 4 bases and V by 5 bases; bases with no gene match: 12. The CDR3 loop reads CAISRAVSGGAPDTQYF. The CDR3 DNA sequence: TGTGCCATCAGTCGGGCGGTCAGCGGGGGGGCCCCAGATACGCAGTATTTT.